This T cell receptor beta chain was obtained from a study of blood T cell repertoires in COVID-19. The wider study: In each case, the material was cDNA or gDNA derived from T cells, B-cell-depleted T cells, or PBMCs.

Original analysis: Estimated nucleated cell counts came from reference gene primer amplification. Only in-frame clones appear in the TCRdb table, and some are missing; sequencing was by immunoSEQ multiplex PCR. That table furnishes V, J and clone size, whereas the DNA furnished D and trimming. The sample shows about 200,000 clones, around 83% of them seen only once. V was trimmed by 3 bases and J by 5 bases, leaving 7 bases between them. There are 12 residues in the CDR3. Germline V lookup: CDR1 MDHEN, CDR2 SYDVKM. Participants' own reports of clinical history determined their cohort assignment. The TCR sequence derives from a woman aged 35 to 49 in a cohort exposed to, infected with or recovered from COVID-19 (not recorded which). Material: PBMCs or T cells enriched from blood (not recorded which). The rearrangement joins TRBV28 to TRBJ1-1; D gene ambiguous. Here the CDR3 reads CASSFRRTEAFF. As DNA, the CDR3 is TGTGCCAGCAGTTTTAGGAGAACTGAAGCTTTCTTT.